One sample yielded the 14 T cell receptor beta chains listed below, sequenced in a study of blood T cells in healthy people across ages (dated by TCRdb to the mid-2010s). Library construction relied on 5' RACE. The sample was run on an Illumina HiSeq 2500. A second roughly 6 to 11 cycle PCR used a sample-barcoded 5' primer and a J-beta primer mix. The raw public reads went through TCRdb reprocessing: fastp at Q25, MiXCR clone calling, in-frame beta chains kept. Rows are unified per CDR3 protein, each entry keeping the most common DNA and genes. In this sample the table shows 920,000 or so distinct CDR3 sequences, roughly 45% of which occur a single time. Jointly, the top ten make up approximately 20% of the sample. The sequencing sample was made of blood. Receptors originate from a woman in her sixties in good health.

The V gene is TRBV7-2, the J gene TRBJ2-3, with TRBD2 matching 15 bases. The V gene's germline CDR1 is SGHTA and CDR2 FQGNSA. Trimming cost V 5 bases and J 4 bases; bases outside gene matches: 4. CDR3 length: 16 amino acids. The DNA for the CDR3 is TGTGCCAGCAGCGCGGGACTAGCGGGAGGCCCAGATACGCAGTATTTT. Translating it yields CASSAGLAGGPDTQYF.

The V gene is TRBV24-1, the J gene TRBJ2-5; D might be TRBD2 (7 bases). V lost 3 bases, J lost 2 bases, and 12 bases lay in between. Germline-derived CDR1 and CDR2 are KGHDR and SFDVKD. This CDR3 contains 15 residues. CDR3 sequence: CATSDAGADQETQYF. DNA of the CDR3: TGTGCCACCAGTGATGCGGGGGCGGATCAAGAGACCCAGTACTTC.

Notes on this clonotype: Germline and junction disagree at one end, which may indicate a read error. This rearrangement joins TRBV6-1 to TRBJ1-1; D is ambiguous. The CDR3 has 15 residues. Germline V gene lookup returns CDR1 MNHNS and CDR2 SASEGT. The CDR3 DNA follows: TGTGCTAGCAGTGAACCCGTCTGGGCGTATACTGAAGCTTTCTTT. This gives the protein CASSEPVWAYTEAFF.

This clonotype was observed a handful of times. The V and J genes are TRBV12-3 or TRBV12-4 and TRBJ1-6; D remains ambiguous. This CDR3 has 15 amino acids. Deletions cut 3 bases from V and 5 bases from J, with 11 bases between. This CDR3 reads CASSLSGSDNSPLHF. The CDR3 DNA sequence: TGTGCCAGCAGTTTGTCGGGATCGGATAATTCACCCCTCCACTTT.

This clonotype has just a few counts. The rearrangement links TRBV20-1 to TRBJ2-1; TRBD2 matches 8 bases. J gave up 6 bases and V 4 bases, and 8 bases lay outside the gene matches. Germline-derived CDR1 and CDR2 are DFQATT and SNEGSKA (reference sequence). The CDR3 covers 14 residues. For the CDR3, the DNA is TGCAGTGCTACAAGCGGGAGAATCGGCAATGAGCAGTTCTTC. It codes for CSATSGRIGNEQFF.

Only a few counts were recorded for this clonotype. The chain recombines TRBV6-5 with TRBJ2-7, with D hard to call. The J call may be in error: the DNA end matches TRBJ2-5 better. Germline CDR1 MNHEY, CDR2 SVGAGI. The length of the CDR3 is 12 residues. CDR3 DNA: TGTGCCAGCAGTTACGGGCCGGGGACCCAGTACTTC. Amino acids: CASSYGPGTQYF.

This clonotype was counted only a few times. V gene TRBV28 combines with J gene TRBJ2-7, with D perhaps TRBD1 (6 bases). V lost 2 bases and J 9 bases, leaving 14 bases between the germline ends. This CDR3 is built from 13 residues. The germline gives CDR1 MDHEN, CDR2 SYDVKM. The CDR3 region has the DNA TGTGCCAGCAGTTTAGGACTCCAGACAGGGCAGTACTTC. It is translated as CASSLGLQTGQYF.

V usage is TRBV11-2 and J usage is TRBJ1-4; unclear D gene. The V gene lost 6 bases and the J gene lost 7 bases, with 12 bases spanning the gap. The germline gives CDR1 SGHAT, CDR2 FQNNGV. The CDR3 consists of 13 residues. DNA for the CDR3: TGTGCCAGCAGACGGAGGTTTCGTGAAAAACTGTTTTTT. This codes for CASRRRFREKLFF.

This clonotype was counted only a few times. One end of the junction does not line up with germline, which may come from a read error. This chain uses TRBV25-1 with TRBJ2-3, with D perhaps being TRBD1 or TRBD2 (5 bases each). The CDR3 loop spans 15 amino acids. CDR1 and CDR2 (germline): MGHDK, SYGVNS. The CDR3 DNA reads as TGTGCCGGCAGTGAAGCGAGGGGTGGCACAGATACGCAGTATTTT. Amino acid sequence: CAGSEARGGTDTQYF.

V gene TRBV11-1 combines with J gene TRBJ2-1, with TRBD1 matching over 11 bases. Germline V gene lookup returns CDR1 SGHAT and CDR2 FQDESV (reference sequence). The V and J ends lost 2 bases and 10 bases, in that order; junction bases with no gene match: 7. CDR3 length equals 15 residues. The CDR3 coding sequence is TGTGCCAGCAGCTTAAAGGACAGGGGGCCGACGGAGCAGTTCTTC. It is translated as CASSLKDRGPTEQFF.

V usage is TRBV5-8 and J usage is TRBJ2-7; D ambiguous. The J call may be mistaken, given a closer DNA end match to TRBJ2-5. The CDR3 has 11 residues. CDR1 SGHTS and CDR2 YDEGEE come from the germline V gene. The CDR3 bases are TGTGCATGGAAGTCCCTCGGGACCCAGTACTTC. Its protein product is CAWKSLGTQYF.

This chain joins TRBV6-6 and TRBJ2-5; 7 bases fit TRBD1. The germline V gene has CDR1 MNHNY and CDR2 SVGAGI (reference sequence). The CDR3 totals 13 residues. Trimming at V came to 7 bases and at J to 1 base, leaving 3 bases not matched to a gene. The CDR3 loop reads CASTAGGQETQYF. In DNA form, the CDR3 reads TGTGCCAGCACGGCAGGGGGCCAAGAGACCCAGTACTTC.

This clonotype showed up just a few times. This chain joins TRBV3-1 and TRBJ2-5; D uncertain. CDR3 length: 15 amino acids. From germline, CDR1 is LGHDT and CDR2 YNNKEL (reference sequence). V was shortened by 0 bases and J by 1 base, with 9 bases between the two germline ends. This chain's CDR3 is CASSQETQFQETQYF. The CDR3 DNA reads TGTGCCAGCAGCCAAGAAACCCAGTTCCAAGAGACCCAGTACTTC.

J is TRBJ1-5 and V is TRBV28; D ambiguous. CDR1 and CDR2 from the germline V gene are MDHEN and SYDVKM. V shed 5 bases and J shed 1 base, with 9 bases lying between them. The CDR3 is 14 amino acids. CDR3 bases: TGTGCCAGCAGTCCCATTCGCAGCAATCAGCCCCAGCATTTT. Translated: CASSPIRSNQPQHF.